These T cell receptor beta chains were read from a single sample in a study of OX40 agonist ivuxolimab in advanced cancers. Measured with immunoSEQ multiplex PCR; TCRdb has only the in-frame clones, and not every one. The table shows approximately 69,000 clones, with over 60% occurring only once. The sequences come from CD4+ or CD8+ T cells sorted from blood, collected in a trial of the OX40 agonist ivuxolimab. Every receptor here comes from an adult with an advanced solid tumor such as melanoma, head and neck, liver or kidney cancer. The CDR3 runs from the conserved cysteine through the conserved F or W. The size entry is marked missing in some rows and otherwise reads once, few, many or a size class.

abundance	v_gene	j_gene	CDR3aa
NA	TRBV7-8	TRBJ1-5	CASSLQREYQPQHF
few	TRBV28	TRBJ1-1	CASSLRREAFF
NA	TRBV27	TRBJ2-1	CASRGHGTSGADEQFF
NA	TRBV9	TRBJ2-5	CASSPGRAGETQYF
NA	TRBV28	TRBJ2-7	CASSLYGIDRNEQYF
NA	TRBV10-2	TRBJ2-1	CASSDSAGGTYEQFF
NA	TRBV5-1	TRBJ2-3	CASSLEGRTDTQYF
NA	TRBV18	TRBJ1-2	CASSPGERHGYTF
few	TRBV10-1	TRBJ1-6	CASSRQGNNSPLHF
NA	TRBV5-1	TRBJ1-4	CASSATGIGATNEKLFF
NA	TRBV7-6	TRBJ2-7	CASSLSRDSYEQYF
NA	TRBV5-1	TRBJ2-1	CASSLEASGSHAFF
NA	TRBV5-1	TRBJ2-7	CASSLGGRDYQAEQYF
NA	TRBV20-1	TRBJ1-1	CSALGSAFF
medium-sized	TRBV27	TRBJ2-7	CASSLVPPDRGTYEQYF
NA	TRBV10-3	TRBJ1-1	CAISRQGQNTEAFF
NA	TRBV5-1	TRBJ1-5	CASSLQGGNQPQHF
NA	TRBV5-1	TRBJ2-3	CASSTRPLRPDTQYF
once	TRBV30	TRBJ1-2	CAWSLGGGRVNYGYTF
NA	TRBV5-1	TRBJ2-1	CASSLHGSSSEQFF
once	TRBV19	TRBJ2-7	CASSTRGRAPYEQYF
NA	TRBV6-1	TRBJ2-5	CAIRTGGAQTQYF
NA	TRBV6-5	TRBJ2-7	CASSRSGRGTYEQYF
once	TRBV5-1	TRBJ1-5	CASSLGDRADQPQHF
NA	TRBV11-2	TRBJ2-3	CASSLGEGTQYF
NA	TRBV5-6	TRBJ1-2	CASSFLSASNYGYTF
NA	TRBV5-8	TRBJ1-5	CASSLAEPRGQPQHF
NA	TRBV27	TRBJ1-1	CASSRNRMMNTEAFF
few	TRBV7-8	TRBJ1-5	CASSSNGQGTGQPQHF
once	TRBV5-1	TRBJ2-5	CASSLGSALQETQYF
NA	TRBV5-4	TRBJ2-3	CASSQTSGLGDTQYF
NA	TRBV4-2	TRBJ2-2	CASSQDMGEGTGELFF